What follows describes a single TCR beta chain. These data are taken from a study of T cell changes during pregnancy in multiple sclerosis. Generated by immunoSEQ multiplex PCR, the TCRdb table keeps only in-frame clones and is missing some. The data show approximately 85,000 clones, approximately 89% seen once. Germline-derived CDR1 and CDR2 are SGHRS and YFSETQ. The CDR3 runs 18 residues. Trimming cost V 4 bases and J 2 bases; bases outside gene matches: 15. The genes are TRBV5-1 and TRBJ2-5; the match to TRBD2 covers 9 bases. The sample consisted of peripheral blood, taken in the first trimester of pregnancy. The sequence derives from a female donor with multiple sclerosis, enrolled in a pregnancy study. The CDR3 coding sequence is TGCGCCAGCAGCCGCCAGACGCCTAGCGGGACCGTACAAGAGACCCAGTACTTC. Protein product: CASSRQTPSGTVQETQYF.